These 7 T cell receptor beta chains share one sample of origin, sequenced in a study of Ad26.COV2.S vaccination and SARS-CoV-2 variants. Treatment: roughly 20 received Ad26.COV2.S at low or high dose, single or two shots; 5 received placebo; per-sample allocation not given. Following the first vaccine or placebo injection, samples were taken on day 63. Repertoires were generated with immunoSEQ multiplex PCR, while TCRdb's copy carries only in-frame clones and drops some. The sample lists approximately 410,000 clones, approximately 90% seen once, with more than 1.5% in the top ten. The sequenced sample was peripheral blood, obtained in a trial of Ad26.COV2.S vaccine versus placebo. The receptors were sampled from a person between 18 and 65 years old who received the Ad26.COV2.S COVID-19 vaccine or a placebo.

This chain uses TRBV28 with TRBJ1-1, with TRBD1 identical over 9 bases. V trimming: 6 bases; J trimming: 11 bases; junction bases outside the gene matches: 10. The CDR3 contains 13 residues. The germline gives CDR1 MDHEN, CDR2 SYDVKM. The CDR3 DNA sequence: TGTGCCAGCAGCCCCACAGGGGGCCTGGGGGCTTTCTTT. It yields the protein CASSPTGGLGAFF.

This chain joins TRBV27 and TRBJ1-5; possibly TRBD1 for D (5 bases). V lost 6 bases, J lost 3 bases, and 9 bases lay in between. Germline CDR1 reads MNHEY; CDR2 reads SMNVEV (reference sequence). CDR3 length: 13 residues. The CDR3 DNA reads TGTGCCAGCAGCGACAGTTACAATCAGCCCCAGCATTTT. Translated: CASSDSYNQPQHF.

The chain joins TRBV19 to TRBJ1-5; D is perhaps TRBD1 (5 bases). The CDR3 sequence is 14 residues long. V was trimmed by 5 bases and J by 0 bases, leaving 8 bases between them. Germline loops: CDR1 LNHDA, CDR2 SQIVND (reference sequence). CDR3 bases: TGTGCCAGTAGTGGGGCGGGTAGCAATCAGCCCCAGCATTTT. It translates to CASSGAGSNQPQHF.

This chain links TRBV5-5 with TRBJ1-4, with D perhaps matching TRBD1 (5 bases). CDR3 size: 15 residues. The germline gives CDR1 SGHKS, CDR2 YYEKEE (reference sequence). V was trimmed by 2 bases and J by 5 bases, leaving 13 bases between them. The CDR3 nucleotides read TGTGCCAGCAGCTTCCCCGGGACTACAAATGAAAAACTGTTTTTT. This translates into CASSFPGTTNEKLFF.

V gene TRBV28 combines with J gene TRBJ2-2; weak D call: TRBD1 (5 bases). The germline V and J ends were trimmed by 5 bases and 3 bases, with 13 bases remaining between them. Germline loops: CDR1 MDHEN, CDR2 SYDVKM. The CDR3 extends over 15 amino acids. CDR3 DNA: TGTGCCAGCAGTGGGGCGGCAGGGCACACCGGGGAGCTGTTTTTT. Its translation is CASSGAAGHTGELFF.

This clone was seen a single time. DNA for the CDR3: TGTGCCAGCAGCCCTAGGACAGGATCTAATTCACCCCTCCACTTT. The encoded protein is CASSPRTGSNSPLHF. The V and J genes are TRBV7-2 and TRBJ1-6; TRBD1 agrees at 7 bases. V lost 5 bases, J lost 6 bases, and 7 bases stayed unmatched. The CDR3 is 15 residues long. Germline assignment: CDR1 SGHTA and CDR2 FQGNSA.

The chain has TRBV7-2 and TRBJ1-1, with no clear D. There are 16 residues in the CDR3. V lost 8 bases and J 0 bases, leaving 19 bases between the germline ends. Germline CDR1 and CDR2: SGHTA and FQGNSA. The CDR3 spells CASQERGINVNTEAFF. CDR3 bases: TGTGCCAGCCAAGAACGAGGGATAAATGTGAACACTGAAGCTTTCTTT.